This T cell receptor (beta chain) was sequenced in a study of blood T cell repertoires in COVID-19. As for the study in general: Material from acute and convalescent COVID-19 was sourced from the United States, Italy and Spain. Sample material is recorded as cDNA or gDNA derived from T cells, B-cell-depleted T cells, or PBMCs.

Original processing notes: Amplification of reference gene primers provided the estimated nucleated cell counts. Assay: immunoSEQ multiplex PCR; the TCRdb copy retains only in-frame clones and omits some. V, J and clone size are those of that table, while D and trimming were read from the DNA. The table lists 150,000 to 200,000 clones, about nine tenths of them singletons. CDR3 length equals 18 residues. V lost 4 bases to trimming and J lost 0 bases, with 17 bases between them. Germline V CDR1 and CDR2: SGDLS, YYNGEE. Sequencing was done on a sample of peripheral blood. This clonotype was sampled from a man aged 35-49 years with acute or convalescent COVID-19. This sequence joins TRBV9 and TRBJ2-6; possible D gene TRBD2, 5 bases. This chain's CDR3 is CASSPRAAGGSGANVLTF. CDR3 coding DNA: TGTGCCAGCAGCCCAAGAGCGGCGGGCGGCTCTGGGGCCAACGTCCTGACTTTC.